This T cell receptor (beta chain) is from a study of control samples from healthy donors and cancer patients. Produced via immunoSEQ multiplex PCR; TCRdb's table is partial and in-frame only. Altogether tens of thousands of clones are present, around 83% being singletons, with the ten largest covering roughly 11%. The CDR3 totals 15 residues. Trimming took 6 bases from V and 0 from J, leaving 12 bases between them. The germline gives CDR1 ENHRY, CDR2 SYGVKD. The sequence derives from a man in his 60s with head and neck cancer. Sequenced sample: PBMCs. The chain carries TRBV10-3 and TRBJ2-1; D call uncertain. The CDR3 region is CAIRNWFDSYNEQFF. CDR3 sequence (DNA): TGTGCCATCAGGAACTGGTTCGACTCCTACAATGAGCAGTTCTTC.